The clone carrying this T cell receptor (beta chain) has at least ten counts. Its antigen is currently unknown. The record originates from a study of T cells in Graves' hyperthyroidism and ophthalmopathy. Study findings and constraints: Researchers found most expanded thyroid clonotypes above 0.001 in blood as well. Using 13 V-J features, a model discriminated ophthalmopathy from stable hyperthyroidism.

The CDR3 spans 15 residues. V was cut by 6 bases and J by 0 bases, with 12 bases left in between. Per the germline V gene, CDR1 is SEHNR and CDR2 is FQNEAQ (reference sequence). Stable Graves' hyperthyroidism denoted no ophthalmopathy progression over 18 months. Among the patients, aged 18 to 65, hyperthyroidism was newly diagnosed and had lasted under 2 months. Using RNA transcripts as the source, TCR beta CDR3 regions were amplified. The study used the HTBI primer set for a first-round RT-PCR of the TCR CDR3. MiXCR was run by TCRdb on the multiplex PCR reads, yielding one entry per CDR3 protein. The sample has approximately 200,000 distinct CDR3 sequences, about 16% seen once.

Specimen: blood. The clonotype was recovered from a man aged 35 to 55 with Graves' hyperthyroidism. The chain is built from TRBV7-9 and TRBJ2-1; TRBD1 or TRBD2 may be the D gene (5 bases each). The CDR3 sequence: CASSGDPSSYNEQFF. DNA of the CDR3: TGTGCCAGCAGTGGGGACCCGAGCTCCTACAATGAGCAGTTCTTC.